This T cell receptor beta chain comes out of a study of T cell repertoires in cytomegalovirus infection. Study at large: Based on public TCR beta signatures, there were indications of CMV infection and of a matching HLA type.

TCRdb analysed the reads with MiXCR anew, one entry per CDR3 protein. The table has 200,000 to 250,000 distinct CDR3 sequences, over 20% seen once; the top ten hold 18%. This clonotype was found a few times. No antigen is known for it. General study results and limits: Public TCR beta family frequency separated CMV-and-HLA carriers, including in an independent cohort. Dominating the ex vivo response were TCR beta clonotypes that were CMV-specific and HLA-C-restricted.

Trimming cost V 6 bases and J 10 bases, with 27 bases left between them. CDR1 MDHEN and CDR2 SYDVKM come from the germline V gene. The CDR3 runs 16 residues. The TCR comes from a human donor in good health (CMV status not recorded). Some clones in this sample may be carry-over from other donors' samples. The V and J genes are TRBV28 and TRBJ1-2; a weak D match, TRBD1 (6 bases). The sequenced material came from CD8+ T cells from PBMCs. CDR3 nucleotide sequence: TGTGCCAGCAGCCAACACCTTATGACAGGACTATTCGTCTACACCTTC. It is translated as CASSQHLMTGLFVYTF.